This T cell receptor (beta chain) is drawn from a study of T cells in Graves' hyperthyroidism and ophthalmopathy. Template material for amplifying TCR beta CDR3 regions consisted of RNA transcripts. RT-PCR in the first round (using the HTBI primer set) targeted the TCR CDR3. TCRdb re-analysed the multiplex PCR reads in MiXCR, keeping a single row per CDR3 protein. The data hold hundreds of thousands of distinct CDR3 sequences, with approximately 15% observed a single time. The germline V gene has CDR1 MGHDK and CDR2 SYGVNS. CDR3 length: 17 residues. Losses at the gene ends were 6 bases for V and 0 bases for J; bases not matched to a gene: 10. This clonotype occurred many times.

The clonotype was recovered from a woman between 40 and 50 years old with Graves' hyperthyroidism. This rearrangement joins TRBV25-1 to TRBJ2-1; 8 bases line up with TRBD1. The sequencing input was blood. The CDR3 is CASSPVGQAISYNEQFF. The CDR3 DNA reads as TGTGCCAGCAGCCCCGTGGGACAGGCAATCTCCTACAATGAGCAGTTCTTC.